This record concerns one T cell receptor beta chain sequence. As yet, its antigen is unknown. The data derive from a study of CD8+ T cells in alopecia areata. Overall study results and limits: It was lesional scalp, especially alopecia totalis/universalis, that showed higher clonality than normal scalp.

V lost 4 bases to trimming and J lost 0 bases, with 13 bases between them. The CDR3 runs 16 residues. CDR1 SGHRS and CDR2 YFSETQ come from the germline V gene. Once RNA had been extracted, it was reverse transcribed into cDNA to act as the sequencing template. Data came from immunoSEQ multiplex PCR; TCRdb stores just in-frame clones and leaves some out. The repertoire has around 290,000 clones, 58% of them found once; the top ten carry around 1.8%. This sample's treatment: oral pan-JAK inhibitor, 5-10 mg twice daily. Lesional scalp punch biopsies and peripheral blood were collected from alopecia areata patients.

The sequenced sample was CD4+ T cells sorted from blood, obtained at week 24, from a patient treated with tofacitinib. This chain links TRBV5-1 with TRBJ1-4; D possibly corresponds to TRBD1 (5 bases). This receptor was obtained from a human donor with alopecia areata. The DNA for the CDR3 is TGCGCCAGCAGCATCCAGACAGCTGCAACTAATGAAAAACTGTTTTTT. Residues: CASSIQTAATNEKLFF.